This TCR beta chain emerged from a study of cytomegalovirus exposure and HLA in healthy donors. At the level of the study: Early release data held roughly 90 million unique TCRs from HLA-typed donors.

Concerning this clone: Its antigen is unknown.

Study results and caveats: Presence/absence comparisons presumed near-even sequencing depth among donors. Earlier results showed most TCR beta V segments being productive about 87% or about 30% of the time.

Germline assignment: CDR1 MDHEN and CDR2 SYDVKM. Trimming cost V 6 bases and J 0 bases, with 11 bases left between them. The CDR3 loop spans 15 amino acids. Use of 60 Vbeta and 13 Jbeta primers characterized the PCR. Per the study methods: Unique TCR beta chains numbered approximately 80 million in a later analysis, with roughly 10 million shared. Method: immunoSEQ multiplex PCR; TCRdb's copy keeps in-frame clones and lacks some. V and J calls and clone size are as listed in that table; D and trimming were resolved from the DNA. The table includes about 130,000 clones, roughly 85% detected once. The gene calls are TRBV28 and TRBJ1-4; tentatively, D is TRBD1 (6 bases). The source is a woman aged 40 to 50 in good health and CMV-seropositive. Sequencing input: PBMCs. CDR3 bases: TGTGCCAGCAGCCCAAGGACAGCAACTAATGAAAAACTGTTTTTT. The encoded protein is CASSPRTATNEKLFF.